The clone carrying this T cell receptor (beta chain) was seen many times. Its antigen is still unknown. Template material for TCR beta VDJ and CDR3 profiling consisted of genomic DNA. MiXCR, run by TCRdb on the reads, gives a single entry per CDR3 protein. The table includes roughly 500,000 distinct CDR3 sequences, approximately 32% detected once. The record originates from a study of CD8+CD57+ T cells in acquired aplastic anemia. General study points: The study found no significant CD8+ Simpson's diversity difference between patients and controls.

Germline lookup yields CDR1 KGHSY and CDR2 FQNENV. This CDR3 has 16 amino acids. The trim removed 0 bases at V and 6 bases at J, leaving 7 bases unmatched. Before being chosen for sequencing, patients had shown CD8+CD57+ cell expansion by flow cytometry. The rearrangement links TRBV16 to TRBJ1-5; 8 positions agree with TRBD1. The sequence was collected from a human donor with aplastic anemia. Specimen: sorted CD4+, CD8+, or CD8+CD57+ T cells (not recorded which) from PBMCs. CDR3 sequence (DNA): TGTGCCAGCAGCCAATCACCATACAGGGGGTCTCAGCCCCAGCATTTT. This sequence encodes CASSQSPYRGSQPQHF.